This T cell receptor (beta chain) was observed in a study of Ad26.COV2.S vaccination and SARS-CoV-2 variants. As regards this clone: Its antigen is still unknown.

The table came from immunoSEQ multiplex PCR; TCRdb's copy has only in-frame clones and leaves some out. There are roughly 700,000 clones in the sample; about 89% occur only once, and 1.5% lies in the top ten. General study points: Responses of spike-specific T cells (both CD8+ and CD4+) reportedly showed substantial breadth after vaccination.

The treatment is: roughly 19 received Ad26.COV2.S at low or high dose, single or two shots; a few received placebo; per-sample allocation not given. Samples came from day 63 after the first vaccine or placebo injection. Cohort 1b enrolled adults aged 18-55 years in Boston. The shot given was an Ad26 vector that makes Wuhan-strain SARS-CoV-2 spike. The CDR3 is 18 residues long. Germline CDR1 reads SQVTM; CDR2 reads ANQGSEA. The V and J ends lost 1 base and 0 bases respectively, with 19 bases between them. This chain uses TRBV29-1 with TRBJ2-1, with a tentative D call TRBD2 (6 bases). The sequence was obtained from a person aged 18 to 59 who received the Ad26.COV2.S COVID-19 vaccine or a placebo. Specimen: peripheral blood, collected in a trial of Ad26.COV2.S vaccine versus placebo. CDR3 DNA: TGCAGCGTTGAAGGTGGGATTACGGGAGCCAACTCCTACAATGAGCAGTTCTTC. Its protein product is CSVEGGITGANSYNEQFF.